What follows are 27 T cell receptor beta chains derived from one specimen sequenced in a study of cytomegalovirus exposure and HLA in healthy donors. PCR employed 60 Vbeta and 13 Jbeta primers. The table came from immunoSEQ multiplex PCR; TCRdb's copy has only in-frame clones and leaves some out. Of some 110,000 clones listed, around 79% were seen once; the top ten hold about 5.3%. Input material: PBMCs. Source of these receptors: a man aged 55 to 69 in good health and CMV-seropositive.

The rearrangement uses TRBV6-6 and TRBJ2-3, with 12 positions matching TRBD2. Germline V CDR1 and CDR2: MNHNY, SVGAGI (reference sequence). CDR3 size: 16 residues. Unmatched junction bases numbered 4, after V lost 0 bases and J lost 6 bases. The chain's CDR3 is CASSYSLAGGADTQYF. For the CDR3, the DNA is TGTGCCAGCAGTTACTCACTAGCGGGGGGAGCGGATACGCAGTATTTT.

Details on this clone: Compared with germline, one end of the junction differs, possibly owing to a read error. The genes are TRBV5-1 and TRBJ2-5; D is unclear. Matching the DNA end better, TRBJ2-7 makes the J call doubtful. This CDR3 is 14 amino acids long. Germline V lookup: CDR1 SGHRS, CDR2 YFSETQ. For the CDR3, the DNA is TGCGCCAGCAACTTGTTTGGCGGAACCTACGAGCAGTACTTC. This encodes CASNLFGGTYEQYF.

J is TRBJ2-6 and V is TRBV2; no definite D call. CDR1 and CDR2 (germline): SNHLY, FYNNEI. V was clipped by 6 bases and J by 0 bases, with 9 bases between them. CDR3 length equals 15 residues. The DNA of the CDR3 is TGTGCCAGCAGACAGAGTAACTCTGGGGCCAACGTCCTGACTTTC. Translation: CASRQSNSGANVLTF.

Here the CDR3 DNA reads TGTGCCAGCTCACCACCGACCAGGGGGCAAGGCTATGGCTACACCTTC. Protein sequence: CASSPPTRGQGYGYTF. The gene calls are TRBV18 and TRBJ1-2, with 8 bases that match TRBD1. The trim removed 0 bases at V and 4 bases at J, leaving 7 bases unmatched. Germline V gene data show CDR1 as KGHSH and CDR2 as LQKENI. The CDR3 runs to 16 residues.

The chain is built from TRBV6-4 and TRBJ1-1; no reliable D call. The germline V gene encodes CDR1 MRHNA and CDR2 SNTAGT. This CDR3 comprises 13 residues. Deletions cut 5 bases from V and 1 base from J, with 8 bases between. The CDR3, as DNA: TGTGCCAGCAGTCTCACAGAGAACACTGAAGCTTTCTTT. Translation gives CASSLTENTEAFF.

V usage is TRBV7-3 and J usage is TRBJ2-1; D is uncertain. Trimming took 2 bases from V and 6 from J, leaving 8 bases between them. The CDR3 extends over 13 amino acids. Germline V gene lookup returns CDR1 SGHTA and CDR2 FQGTGA. This CDR3 is CASSLGPTNEQFF. CDR3 bases: TGTGCCAGCAGCTTAGGGCCTACCAATGAGCAGTTCTTC.

The chain recombines TRBV18 with TRBJ1-5; D is possibly TRBD1 (6 bases). Per the germline V gene, CDR1 is KGHSH and CDR2 is LQKENI. The CDR3 loop spans 15 amino acids. V shed 6 bases and J shed 2 bases, with 14 bases lying between them. For the CDR3, the DNA is TGTGCCAGCTCCGCTGGCAGGGGTGGCAATCAGCCCCAGCATTTT. It is translated as CASSAGRGGNQPQHF.

The rearrangement links TRBV5-1 to TRBJ2-2; 11 bases line up with TRBD2. The CDR3 is 16 residues long. In germline, CDR1 is SGHRS, CDR2 YFSETQ. The ends lost 5 bases at V and 2 bases at J; junction bases unmatched: 5. The CDR3 coding sequence is TGCGCCAGCAGTTCCCTAGCGGGGGGTAACACCGGGGAGCTGTTTTTT. Protein: CASSSLAGGNTGELFF.

This rearrangement joins TRBV5-1 to TRBJ1-6, with 9 bases matching TRBD1. This CDR3 has 14 amino acids. V shed 3 bases, J shed 10 bases, and the junction held 5 bases outside the gene matches. CDR1 and CDR2 (germline): SGHRS, YFSETQ. The CDR3 reads CASSWTGVESPLHF. CDR3 nucleotides: TGCGCCAGCAGCTGGACAGGGGTCGAATCACCCCTCCACTTT.

The V and J genes are TRBV6-5 and TRBJ1-5; 7 positions match TRBD1. V was pared by 4 bases and J by 0 bases, with 3 bases of the junction left unmatched. CDR1 and CDR2 (germline): MNHEY, SVGAGI. This CDR3 comprises 15 residues. Here the CDR3 reads CASSFRQGSNQPQHF. CDR3 nucleotide sequence: TGTGCCAGCAGTTTCCGACAGGGTAGCAATCAGCCCCAGCATTTT.

This clone was seen more than once but under ten times. The chain combines TRBV4-3 with TRBJ1-5, with D hard to call. Germline V gene lookup returns CDR1 LGHNA and CDR2 YSLEER. Trimming stripped 0 bases from V and 8 bases from J, with 14 bases between. The CDR3 is 15 amino acids. The CDR3 DNA reads TGCGCCAGCAGCCAAGATCTTACTACGGCGAAGCCCCAGCATTTT. Translated: CASSQDLTTAKPQHF.

V and J are TRBV5-1 and TRBJ2-7, with 8 bases lining up with TRBD2. The germline gives CDR1 SGHRS, CDR2 YFSETQ. V shed 0 bases and J 1 base; nucleotides not matched to a gene: 9. The CDR3 loop spans 17 amino acids. The CDR3, as DNA: TGCGCCAGCAGCTTGGATTTGCGGGGGGCGTTATCCTACGAGCAGTACTTC. This translates into CASSLDLRGALSYEQYF.

This clone was detected only once. V is TRBV5-1 and J is TRBJ2-7; D is unclear. This CDR3 spans 12 amino acids. CDR1 and CDR2 from the germline V gene are SGHRS and YFSETQ. Trimming shortened V by 1 base and J by 3 bases, and 5 bases separated the two germline ends. CDR3 DNA sequence: TGCGCCAGCAGCTTGTTAGACTACGAGCAGTACTTC. This encodes CASSLLDYEQYF.

J is TRBJ1-6 and V is TRBV7-9; the match to TRBD1 covers 10 bases. The V gene's germline CDR1 is SEHNR and CDR2 FQNEAQ (reference sequence). The CDR3 has 16 residues. The ends lost 3 bases at V and 8 bases at J; junction bases unmatched: 7. The CDR3 nucleotides read TGTGCCAGCAGCTTTTGGGGACAGGGGAGACATTCACCCCTCCACTTT. It specifies CASSFWGQGRHSPLHF.

The rearrangement uses TRBV19 and TRBJ1-6; D call uncertain. Germline CDR1 and CDR2: LNHDA and SQIVND (reference sequence). CDR3 size: 15 residues. V was trimmed by 3 bases and J by 5 bases, leaving 11 bases between them. The CDR3 protein is CASSMTTPDNSPLHF. The CDR3 nucleotides read TGTGCCAGTAGTATGACGACACCTGATAATTCACCCCTCCACTTT.

The CDR3 sequence: CASSPRGKAHEQYF. In DNA, the CDR3 is TGTGCCAGCAGCCCAAGGGGGAAAGCTCACGAGCAGTACTTC. The V and J genes are TRBV7-2 and TRBJ2-7; TRBD1 is a possible D gene (6 bases). Germline CDR1 and CDR2: SGHTA and FQGNSA. The CDR3 contains 14 residues. V was trimmed by 5 bases and J by 5 bases, leaving 16 bases between them.

This rearrangement joins TRBV6-5 to TRBJ2-1; TRBD1 aligns across 7 bases. The V gene's germline CDR1 is MNHEY and CDR2 SVGAGI. The CDR3 spans 14 residues. V lost 6 bases, J lost 3 bases, and 5 bases stayed unmatched. CDR3 bases: TGTGCCAGCAGAGAGGGGACAGTCTACAATGAGCAGTTCTTC. Translating it yields CASREGTVYNEQFF.

CDR3 sequence: CASSQLQRGSTDTQYF. Written as DNA, the CDR3 is TGTGCCAGCAGCCAACTACAGCGGGGTAGCACAGATACGCAGTATTTT. The chain recombines TRBV14 with TRBJ2-3; TRBD2 matches 7 bases. Trimming at V came to 2 bases and at J to 0 bases, leaving 5 bases not matched to a gene. The CDR3 sequence is 16 residues long. Germline loops: CDR1 SGHDN, CDR2 FVKESK.

V and J are TRBV10-3 and TRBJ2-7; 10 nucleotides align to TRBD2. V gave up 2 bases and J gave up 0 bases; unmatched junction bases: 7. The CDR3 spans 17 residues. CDR1 and CDR2 from the germline V gene are ENHRY and SYGVKD. CDR3: CAISEEVAGGRSYEQYF. CDR3 DNA: TGTGCCATCAGTGAGGAGGTAGCGGGGGGTCGCTCCTACGAGCAGTACTTC.

This chain uses TRBV6-1 with TRBJ1-1; D uncertain. CDR3 size: 15 residues. V was clipped by 0 bases and J by 6 bases, with 14 bases between them. Germline V lookup: CDR1 MNHNS, CDR2 SASEGT. The CDR3 DNA follows: TGTGCCAGCAGTGAAGCCAGTCGGGTTATTTCTGAAGCTTTCTTT. It codes for CASSEASRVISEAFF.

This sequence joins TRBV29-1 and TRBJ2-3, with a tentative D call TRBD2 (5 bases). The CDR3 totals 17 residues. V shed 2 bases and J shed 0 bases, with 18 bases lying between them. CDR1 is SQVTM and CDR2 is ANQGSEA in the germline V gene. Written as DNA, the CDR3 is TGCAGCGTTGAATTTCGATCTAGCTCTCGTAGCACAGATACGCAGTATTTT. Encoded protein: CSVEFRSSSRSTDTQYF.

The V call is TRBV11-2, the J call TRBJ2-1; 7 bases are shared with TRBD2. The germline V gene has CDR1 SGHAT and CDR2 FQNNGV. The V and J ends lost 5 bases and 5 bases, in that order; junction bases with no gene match: 18. The CDR3 sequence is 18 residues long. The CDR3 nucleotides are TGTGCCAGCAGCCCTAGGGACCACGTGGGGGGGGTGGACAATGAGCAGTTCTTC. This codes for CASSPRDHVGGVDNEQFF.

Only a few counts were recorded for this clone. This chain links TRBV7-9 with TRBJ2-7; D possibly corresponds to TRBD1 (5 bases). V lost 6 bases and J lost 1, with 10 bases in between. Germline V gene lookup returns CDR1 SEHNR and CDR2 FQNEAQ (reference sequence). This CDR3 spans 13 amino acids. The CDR3 loop reads CASSFRESYEQYF. For the CDR3, the DNA is TGTGCCAGCAGTTTCAGGGAATCCTACGAGCAGTACTTC.

The chain uses TRBV2 and TRBJ1-1; 7 bases are a match to TRBD1. Trimming removed 6 bases from V and 11 bases from J; junction bases left unmatched: 6. CDR3 size: 11 residues. Germline V gene lookup returns CDR1 SNHLY and CDR2 FYNNEI. This chain's CDR3 is CASRQGVKAFF. Here the CDR3 DNA reads TGTGCCAGCAGGCAGGGGGTGAAGGCTTTCTTT. The variable domain in full, with the rest retrieved from reference TRBV2 and TRBJ1-1, is EPEVTQTPSHQVTQMGQEVILRCVPISNHLYFYWYRQILGQKVEFLVSFYNNEISEKSEIFDDQFSVERPDGSNFTLKIRSTKLEDSAMYFCASRQGVKAFFGQGTRLTVV.

This chain links TRBV5-1 with TRBJ1-2; 9 positions agree with TRBD1. CDR3 length equals 15 residues. Germline CDR1 SGHRS, CDR2 YFSETQ. J gave up 4 bases and V 0 bases, and 4 bases lay outside the gene matches. The CDR3 loop is CASSLEGQGGYGYTF. The DNA for the CDR3 is TGCGCCAGCAGCTTGGAGGGACAGGGAGGCTATGGCTACACCTTC.

The chain links TRBV2 to TRBJ2-7, with D maybe TRBD1 (9 bases). V lost 6 bases, J lost 0 bases, and 18 bases lay in between. Germline-derived CDR1 and CDR2 are SNHLY and FYNNEI. The CDR3 length is 16 residues. CDR3 DNA sequence: TGTGCCAGCAGCGGGGGGGGGACAGGGTTCTCCTACGAGCAGTACTTC. Protein: CASSGGGTGFSYEQYF.

The chain is built from TRBV30 and TRBJ2-1; maybe TRBD2 (6 bases). Per germline, CDR1 GTSNPN and CDR2 SVGIG (reference sequence). V lost 0 bases to trimming and J lost 3 bases, with 12 bases between them. The CDR3 runs 15 residues. The CDR3 nucleotides read TGTGCCTGGAGTGTCCGTTCGGGGGACTACAATGAGCAGTTCTTC. Protein product: CAWSVRSGDYNEQFF.